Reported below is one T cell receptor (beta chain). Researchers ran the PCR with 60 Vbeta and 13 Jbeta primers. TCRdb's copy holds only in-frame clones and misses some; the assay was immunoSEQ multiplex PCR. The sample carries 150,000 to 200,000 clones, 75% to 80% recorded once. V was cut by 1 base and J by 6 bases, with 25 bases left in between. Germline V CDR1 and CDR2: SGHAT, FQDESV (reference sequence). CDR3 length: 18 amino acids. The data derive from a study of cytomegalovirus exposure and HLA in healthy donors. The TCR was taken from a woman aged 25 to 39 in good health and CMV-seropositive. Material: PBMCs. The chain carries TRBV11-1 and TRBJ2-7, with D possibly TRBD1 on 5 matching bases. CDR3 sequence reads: CASSLGGSWGPEKVEQYF. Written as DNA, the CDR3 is TGTGCCAGCAGCTTAGGAGGCTCGTGGGGCCCCGAGAAAGTCGAGCAGTACTTC.